The 26 T cell receptor beta chains listed next were all sequenced from one sample in a study of chemoradiotherapy in HPV16-positive cancers. Generated by immunoSEQ multiplex PCR, the TCRdb table keeps only in-frame clones and is missing some. This table holds approximately 12,000 clones, 88% found once. This sample comprised blood, obtained from a patient who underwent chemoradiotherapy. These receptors were obtained from a human donor with HPV-associated anogenital cancer.

This clone appeared a few times. V and J are TRBV27 and TRBJ2-7; D possibly corresponds to TRBD1 (6 bases). This CDR3 contains 12 residues. V lost 7 bases and J 7 bases, leaving 14 bases between the germline ends. In germline, CDR1 is MNHEY, CDR2 SMNVEV (reference sequence). The chain's CDR3 is CASMTGRFEQYF. For the CDR3, the DNA is TGTGCCAGCATGACAGGTCGGTTTGAGCAGTACTTC.

The V and J genes are TRBV5-8 and TRBJ1-3, with no clear D. Germline CDR1 reads SGHTS; CDR2 reads YDEGEE. Trimming shortened V by 0 bases and J by 0 bases, and 10 bases separated the two germline ends. The CDR3 length is 16 residues. CDR3 bases: TGTGCCAGCAGCTTGGGGCGGATACACTCTGGAAACACCATATATTTT. Translating gives CASSLGRIHSGNTIYF.

The chain carries TRBV10-1 and TRBJ2-3; 8 bases line up with TRBD1. V lost 6 bases to trimming and J lost 6 bases; unmatched junction nucleotides: 8. Per the germline V gene, CDR1 is WNHNN and CDR2 is SYGVQD (reference sequence). The CDR3 totals 14 residues. The CDR3: CASSLGQAGDTQYF. CDR3 in DNA: TGCGCCAGCAGCCTGGGACAGGCCGGGGATACGCAGTATTTT.

In its sample, this clone was seen a few times. V and J are TRBV5-6 and TRBJ1-2, with D hard to call. In germline, CDR1 is SGHDT, CDR2 YYEEEE. This CDR3 contains 14 residues. Trimming removed 0 bases at V and 6 bases at J, with 12 bases between. The CDR3 DNA reads TGTGCCAGCAGCTTGGGGGTAGCTGGGGATGGCTACACCTTC. This sequence encodes CASSLGVAGDGYTF.

The chain has TRBV29-1 and TRBJ2-3; perhaps D is TRBD1 or TRBD2 (6 bases each). Trimming cost V 2 bases and J 6 bases, with 9 bases left between them. The CDR3 spans 12 residues. In germline, CDR1 is SQVTM, CDR2 ANQGSEA. The CDR3 is CSVETGRDTQYF. As DNA, the CDR3 is TGCAGCGTTGAAACAGGGAGGGATACGCAGTATTTT.

The chain combines TRBV4-1 with TRBJ1-1; 8 bases match TRBD1. Germline values: CDR1 MGHRA, CDR2 YSYEKL. The CDR3 covers 14 residues. Trimming removed 4 bases from V and 4 bases from J; junction bases left unmatched: 5. The CDR3 loop reads CASSLTTGGTEAFF. CDR3 in DNA: TGCGCCAGCAGCCTAACCACAGGGGGCACTGAAGCTTTCTTT.

This rearrangement joins TRBV5-6 to TRBJ2-3; D uncertain. This CDR3 has 13 residues. Trimming stripped 4 bases from V and 7 bases from J, with 13 bases between. In germline, CDR1 is SGHDT, CDR2 YYEEEE. The CDR3 loop is CASSQAGRNTQYF. The DNA for the CDR3 is TGTGCCAGCAGCCAGGCTGGGCGGAATACGCAGTATTTT.

The CDR3 nucleotides read TGTGCCAGCAGCTTGATGCCTAGGGACACCGGGGAGCTGTTTTTT. Its translation is CASSLMPRDTGELFF. The chain links TRBV7-6 to TRBJ2-2; D uncertain. V was trimmed by 3 bases and J by 3 bases, leaving 11 bases between them. This CDR3 spans 15 amino acids. From germline, CDR1 is SGHVS and CDR2 FNYEAQ. Full variable domain (outside the CDR3, taken from reference TRBV7-6 and TRBJ2-2): GAGVSQSPRYKVTKRGQDVALRCDPISGHVSLYWYRQALGQGPEFLTYFNYEAQQDKSGLPNDRFSAERPEGSISTLTIQRTEQRDSAMYRCASSLMPRDTGELFFGEGSRLTVL.

V is TRBV27 and J is TRBJ2-5; 11 bases align to TRBD2. CDR1 is MNHEY, CDR2 SMNVEV, per germline (reference sequence). The V and J ends lost 6 bases and 5 bases, in that order; junction bases with no gene match: 8. This CDR3 is built from 15 residues. The CDR3 sequence: CASSRLAGIGETQYF. The CDR3 DNA reads as TGTGCCAGCAGCCGACTAGCGGGGATAGGGGAGACCCAGTACTTC.

This chain uses TRBV7-9 with TRBJ1-2; D gene unclear. The germline V and J ends were trimmed by 5 bases and 6 bases, with 16 bases remaining between them. The CDR3 loop spans 14 amino acids. Looked up from germline, CDR1 is SEHNR and CDR2 is FQNEAQ (reference sequence). In DNA, the CDR3 is TGTGCCAGCAGCCGGGAATCTTTGCGGGATGGCTACACCTTC. This sequence encodes CASSRESLRDGYTF.

The chain recombines TRBV19 with TRBJ2-1; D is ambiguous. Germline CDR1 is LNHDA and CDR2 is SQIVND (reference sequence). The CDR3 extends over 15 amino acids. The V end was cut by 3 bases, the J end by 8 bases, with 17 bases between. CDR3: CASSISTGSLDEQFF. CDR3 nucleotides: TGTGCCAGTAGTATTTCCACCGGCTCTCTCGATGAGCAGTTCTTC. Full variable domain (outside the CDR3, taken from reference TRBV19 and TRBJ2-1): DGGITQSPKYLFRKEGQNVTLSCEQNLNHDAMYWYRQDPGQGLRLIYYSQIVNDFQKGDIAEGYSVSREKKESFPLTVTSAQKNPTAFYLCASSISTGSLDEQFFGPGTRLTVL.

The rearrangement links TRBV7-9 to TRBJ2-5, with D hard to call. The J call is in doubt because the DNA end fits TRBJ2-7 better. CDR3 length: 15 amino acids. Germline V lookup: CDR1 SEHNR, CDR2 FQNEAQ (reference sequence). For the CDR3, the DNA is TGTGCCAGCAGCTCTCAGGACCAAGGATCCTACGAGCAGTACTTC. Protein sequence: CASSSQDQGSYEQYF.

The chain couples TRBV27 to TRBJ2-2; D not certain. CDR3 length: 15 amino acids. Germline V gene lookup returns CDR1 MNHEY and CDR2 SMNVEV (reference sequence). With 6 bases removed from V and 5 bases from J, the gap between germline ends came to 16 bases. For the CDR3, the DNA is TGTGCCAGCAGCCGCGACAATGAACCAACCGGGGAGCTGTTTTTT. Translating gives CASSRDNEPTGELFF.

The rearrangement joins TRBV7-6 to TRBJ1-2; possibly TRBD1 for D (6 bases). Deletions cut 6 bases from V and 6 bases from J, with 17 bases between. Germline V gene sequence: CDR1 SGHVS, CDR2 FNYEAQ. The CDR3 length is 14 residues. The CDR3 is CASSSIRGGNGYTF. In nucleotides, the CDR3 is TGTGCCAGCAGTTCGATTAGGGGGGGAAATGGCTACACCTTC.

This clone was seen a single time. V usage is TRBV5-1 and J usage is TRBJ2-7, with 8 nucleotides matching TRBD1. The V and J ends lost 2 bases and 1 base, in that order; junction bases with no gene match: 2. Germline CDR1 SGHRS, CDR2 YFSETQ. This CDR3 spans 14 amino acids. CDR3 protein: CASSFQGASYEQYF. The CDR3 coding sequence is TGCGCCAGCAGCTTCCAGGGGGCTTCCTACGAGCAGTACTTC. Drawing the rest from reference TRBV5-1 and TRBJ2-7, the complete variable domain is KAGVTQTPRYLIKTRGQQVTLSCSPISGHRSVSWYQQTPGQGLQFLFEYFSETQRNKGNFPGRFSGRQFSNSRSEMNVSTLELGDSALYLCASSFQGASYEQYFGPGTRLTVT.

The chain uses TRBV7-8 and TRBJ1-1; tentatively, D is TRBD1 (5 bases). Trimming left V 5 bases short and J 12 bases short, with 22 bases between. The CDR3 covers 14 residues. Germline CDR1 SGHVS, CDR2 FQNEAQ. The CDR3 region has the DNA TGTGCCAGCAGCGTAACCCCCCAGGGCGGGTCAACTTTCTTT. It encodes CASSVTPQGGSTFF.

This sequence joins TRBV19 and TRBJ1-5; D is undetermined. Trimming took off 10 bases at V and 2 bases at J, with 12 bases between the two ends. Germline V gives CDR1 LNHDA, CDR2 SQIVND (reference sequence). There are 13 residues in the CDR3. The DNA of the CDR3 is TGTGCCACGCAGGATCCGGGCAATCAGCCCCAGCATTTT. This encodes CATQDPGNQPQHF.

The V call is TRBV30, the J call TRBJ1-6; D is unclear. The CDR3 covers 13 residues. Germline V gene data show CDR1 as GTSNPN and CDR2 as SVGIG (reference sequence). The V end was cut by 3 bases, the J end by 7 bases, with 10 bases between. CDR3 in DNA: TGTGCCTGGAGCCGGTTGGGAAATTCACCCCTCCACTTT. It is translated as CAWSRLGNSPLHF.

This sequence joins TRBV6-6 and TRBJ2-3, with 10 bases fitting TRBD2. The CDR3 is 15 amino acids. V shed 2 bases and J 6 bases; nucleotides not matched to a gene: 5. The germline gives CDR1 MNHNY, CDR2 SVGAGI (reference sequence). The CDR3 coding sequence is TGTGCCAGCAGTTACGGAGCGGGGGGGCGGGATACGCAGTATTTT. Protein product: CASSYGAGGRDTQYF.

The V call is TRBV5-1, the J call TRBJ2-3; D possibly corresponds to TRBD1 (5 bases). Trimming left V 0 bases short and J 0 bases short, with 8 bases between. This CDR3 comprises 15 residues. From germline, CDR1 is SGHRS and CDR2 YFSETQ. As DNA, the CDR3 is TGCGCCAGCAGCTTGGCAGGGCCAAGCACAGATACGCAGTATTTT. Translating it yields CASSLAGPSTDTQYF.

CDR3 loop: CASSKAPTSLTNTGELFF. The CDR3 DNA follows: TGTGCCAGCAGCAAAGCGCCCACAAGCTTAACGAACACCGGGGAGCTGTTTTTT. The J gene is TRBJ2-2, the V gene TRBV21-1. TRBV21-1 represents a pseudogene. The CDR3 sequence is 18 residues long.

The chain employs TRBV5-1 and TRBJ2-5, with 9 bases identical to TRBD2. This CDR3 has 16 residues. Looked up from germline, CDR1 is SGHRS and CDR2 is YFSETQ. J was trimmed by 5 bases and V by 3 bases; bases with no gene match: 11. The CDR3 DNA is TGCGCCAGCAGCTCGCACGTAGGACTAGCGCTGGAGACCCAGTACTTC. Translation gives CASSSHVGLALETQYF.

The chain recombines TRBV2 with TRBJ2-5; 8 bases line up with TRBD1. The J call is in doubt because the DNA end fits TRBJ2-7 better. In germline, CDR1 is SNHLY, CDR2 FYNNEI. The CDR3 sequence is 16 residues long. CDR3 bases: TGTGCCAGCAGTGAGCCGGACAGGGTTTCTTTCTACGAGCAGTACTTC. This gives the protein CASSEPDRVSFYEQYF.

As to this clone: This sample also contains other DNA sequences that code for the same CDR3. The CDR3 nucleotides read TGTGCCAGCAGCTTAGGAGGCCTGGGCGCTGAAGCTTTCTTT. Its translation is CASSLGGLGAEAFF. J is TRBJ1-1 and V is TRBV7-9; unclear D gene. The CDR3 is made up of 14 amino acids. Germline assignment: CDR1 SEHNR and CDR2 FQNEAQ (reference sequence). V shed 1 base and J shed 6 bases, with 12 bases lying between them.

V usage is TRBV12-5 and J usage is TRBJ1-1, with unresolved D. CDR1 is LGHNT and CDR2 is FRNRAP in the germline V gene. The length of the CDR3 is 15 residues. Trimming left V 1 base short and J 5 bases short, with 14 bases between. CDR3 coding DNA: TGTGCTAGTGGTTTGGCCCGTGAAGGGAGGACTGAAGCTTTCTTT. It encodes CASGLAREGRTEAFF.

This chain links TRBV9 with TRBJ2-3; no clear D gene. The CDR3 totals 12 residues. Looked up from germline, CDR1 is SGDLS and CDR2 is YYNGEE. Deletions cut 2 bases from V and 5 bases from J, with 6 bases between. CDR3 sequence (DNA): TGTGCCAGCAGCGTGACACAAGATACGCAGTATTTT. It is translated as CASSVTQDTQYF.